Here is one T cell receptor (beta chain) with its context. No antigen is known for it. Libraries were made from TCR beta cDNA, and they carried unique molecular identifiers. TCRdb ran MiXCR on the PCR reads and lists one entry per CDR3 protein. Here the sample spans about 820,000 distinct CDR3 sequences, under 70% being singletons. The data stem from a study of post-analysis software for immune sequencing data. Whole-study results and caveats: A few TRBV segments occurring more often in patients than controls included TRBV5-6, TRBV5-1 and TRBV20-1. Patients with multiple sclerosis recorded significantly lower normalized Chao1 diversity than controls, the study found.

Trimming removed 1 base at V and 0 bases at J, with 11 bases between. Germline CDR1 is SGHTA and CDR2 is FQGNSA. The CDR3 is 16 amino acids. Sequencing was done on a sample of blood. The gene calls are TRBV7-2 and TRBJ2-3, with D perhaps TRBD1 or TRBD2 (5 bases each). The sequence was obtained from a girl aged 10 to 17 with multiple sclerosis. In nucleotides, the CDR3 is TGTGCCAGCAGCTTAGGAGTCAGGGACAGCACAGATACGCAGTATTTT. Its translation is CASSLGVRDSTDTQYF.